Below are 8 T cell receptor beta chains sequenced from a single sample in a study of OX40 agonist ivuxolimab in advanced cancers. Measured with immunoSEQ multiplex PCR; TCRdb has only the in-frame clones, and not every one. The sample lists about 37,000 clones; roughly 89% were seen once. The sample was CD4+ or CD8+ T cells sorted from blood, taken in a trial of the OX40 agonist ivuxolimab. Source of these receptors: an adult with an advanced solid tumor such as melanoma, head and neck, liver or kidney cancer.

The CDR3 region has the DNA TGTGCCAGCAGTTCAACCGGGACAGGGATCTACGAGCAGTACTTC. Amino acids: CASSSTGTGIYEQYF. The chain uses TRBV27 and TRBJ2-7; 9 positions match TRBD1. There are 15 residues in the CDR3. The junction had 7 bases not matched to a gene; V was cut back by 4 bases and J by 3 bases. Looked up from germline, CDR1 is MNHEY and CDR2 is SMNVEV (reference sequence).

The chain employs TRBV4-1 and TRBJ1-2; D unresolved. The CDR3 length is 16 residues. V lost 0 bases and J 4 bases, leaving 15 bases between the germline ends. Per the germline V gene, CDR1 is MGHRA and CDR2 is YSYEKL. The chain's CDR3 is CASSQEGMQLLYGYTF. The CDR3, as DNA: TGCGCCAGCAGCCAAGAAGGGATGCAGCTCCTCTATGGCTACACCTTC.

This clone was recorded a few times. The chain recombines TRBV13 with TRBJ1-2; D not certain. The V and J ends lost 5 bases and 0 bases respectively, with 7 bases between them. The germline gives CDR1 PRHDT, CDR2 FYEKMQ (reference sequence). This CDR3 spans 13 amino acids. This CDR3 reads CASSNRANYGYTF. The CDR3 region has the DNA TGTGCCAGCAGCAACAGAGCTAACTATGGCTACACCTTC. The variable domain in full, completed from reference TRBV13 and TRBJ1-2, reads AAGVIQSPRHLIKEKRETATLKCYPIPRHDTVYWYQQGPGQDPQFLISFYEKMQSDKGSIPDRFSAQQFSDYHSELNMSSLELGDSALYFCASSNRANYGYTFGSGTRLTVV.

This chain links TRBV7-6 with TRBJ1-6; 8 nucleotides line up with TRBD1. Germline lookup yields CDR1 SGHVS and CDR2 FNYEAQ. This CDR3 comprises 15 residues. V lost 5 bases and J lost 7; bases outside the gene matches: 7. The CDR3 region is CASSAQGAQNSPLHF. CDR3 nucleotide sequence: TGTGCCAGCAGCGCTCAGGGGGCGCAGAATTCACCCCTCCACTTT.

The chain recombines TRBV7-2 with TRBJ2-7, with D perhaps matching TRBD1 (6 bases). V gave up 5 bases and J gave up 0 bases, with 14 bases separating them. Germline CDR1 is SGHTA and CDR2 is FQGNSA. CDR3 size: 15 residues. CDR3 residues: CASSITGTNSYEQYF. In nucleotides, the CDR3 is TGTGCCAGCAGCATCACCGGGACAAACTCCTACGAGCAGTACTTC.

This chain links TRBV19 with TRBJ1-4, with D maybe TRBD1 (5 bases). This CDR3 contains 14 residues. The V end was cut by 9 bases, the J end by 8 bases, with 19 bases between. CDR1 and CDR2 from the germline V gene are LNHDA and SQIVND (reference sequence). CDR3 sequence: CASRGGRVGEKLFF. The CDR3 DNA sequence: TGTGCCAGCCGAGGCGGCAGGGTGGGCGAAAAACTGTTTTTT.

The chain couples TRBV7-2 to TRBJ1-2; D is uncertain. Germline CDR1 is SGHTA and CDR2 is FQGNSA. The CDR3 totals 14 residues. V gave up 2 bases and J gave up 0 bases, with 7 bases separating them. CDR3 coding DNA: TGTGCCAGCAGCTTATTTCCCACTAACTATGGCTACACCTTC. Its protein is CASSLFPTNYGYTF.

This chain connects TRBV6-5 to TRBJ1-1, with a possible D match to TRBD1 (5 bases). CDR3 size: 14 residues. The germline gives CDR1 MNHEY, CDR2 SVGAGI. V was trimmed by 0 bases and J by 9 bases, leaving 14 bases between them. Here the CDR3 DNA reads TGTGCCAGCAGTTACTCGGTATGGACGGGACAAGCTTTCTTT. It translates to CASSYSVWTGQAFF.